This T cell receptor (beta chain) was sequenced for a study of T cell repertoires in cytomegalovirus infection. Study-level background: From public TCR beta signatures came an indication of both CMV infection and matching HLA type.

This clonotype has ten or more counts. Germline V gene lookup returns CDR1 LGHNA and CDR2 YNFKEQ. V shed 3 bases and J 7 bases; nucleotides not matched to a gene: 11. CDR3 size: 15 residues. TCRdb re-analysed the reads in MiXCR, keeping a single row per CDR3 protein. The data contain some 300,000 distinct CDR3 sequences, around 9.6% of them singletons. The V gene is TRBV4-2, the J gene TRBJ2-7; 8 positions match TRBD2. The clonotype was recovered from a human donor in good health (CMV status not recorded). Some clones in this sample may be carry-over from other donors' samples. The sample taken for sequencing was PBMCs. CDR3 nucleotides: TGTGCCAGCAGCCACTCTAGCGGGTCGGATGGGGAGCAGTACTTC. This gives the protein CASSHSSGSDGEQYF.